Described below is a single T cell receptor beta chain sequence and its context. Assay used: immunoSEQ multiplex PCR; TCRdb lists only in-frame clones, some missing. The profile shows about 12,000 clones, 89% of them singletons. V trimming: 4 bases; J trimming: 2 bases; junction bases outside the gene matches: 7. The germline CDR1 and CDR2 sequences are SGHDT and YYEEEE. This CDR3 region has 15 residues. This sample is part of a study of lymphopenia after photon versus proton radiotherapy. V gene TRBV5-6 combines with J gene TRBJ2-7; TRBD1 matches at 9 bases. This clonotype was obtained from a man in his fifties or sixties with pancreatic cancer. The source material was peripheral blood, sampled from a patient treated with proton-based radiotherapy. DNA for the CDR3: TGTGCCAGCAGCCTTACCGGGACAGGGACCTACGAGCAGTACTTC. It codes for CASSLTGTGTYEQYF. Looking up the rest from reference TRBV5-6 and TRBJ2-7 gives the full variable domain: DAGVTQSPTHLIKTRGQQVTLRCSPKSGHDTVSWYQQALGQGPQFIFQYYEEEERQRGNFPDRFSGHQFPNYSSELNVNALLLGDSALYLCASSLTGTGTYEQYFGPGTRLTVT.